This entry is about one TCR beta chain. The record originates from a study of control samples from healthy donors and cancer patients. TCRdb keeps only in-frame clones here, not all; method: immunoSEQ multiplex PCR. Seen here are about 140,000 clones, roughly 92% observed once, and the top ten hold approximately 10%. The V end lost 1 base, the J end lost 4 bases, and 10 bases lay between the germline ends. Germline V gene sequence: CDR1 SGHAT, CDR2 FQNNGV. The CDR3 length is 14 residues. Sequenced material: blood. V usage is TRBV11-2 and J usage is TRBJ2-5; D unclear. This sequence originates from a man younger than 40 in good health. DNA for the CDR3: TGTGCCAGCAGCTTAGGCCTGGGCGGAGAGACCCAGTACTTC. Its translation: CASSLGLGGETQYF.